This record covers a single TCR beta chain. Its antigen is as yet unknown. This sample was included in a study of T-cell memory formation after mild COVID-19. The wider study: The two donors had largely donor-specific TCR clusters. Study-level findings and limits: Among CD4+ contracting clones, most were CM and EM, and CD8+ ones EMRA. Proof of SARS-CoV-2 specificity was absent for the second-wave clones that crested on day 37.

This CDR3 spans 17 amino acids. Unmatched junction bases numbered 8, after V lost 3 bases and J lost 1 base. Germline CDR1 and CDR2: SGDLS and YYNGEE. Each CDR3 protein gets one entry after TCRdb re-called the 5' RACE reads with MiXCR. This sample has roughly 51,000 distinct CDR3 sequences, with around 7% found just once. Sequences were obtained from PBMCs or a T cell subset sorted from them (not recorded which). This chain connects TRBV9 to TRBJ2-3, with TRBD2 matching 10 bases. The clonotype originates from a man between 18 and 35 years old who had mild COVID-19 (a few samples of this study predate the infection). Cell type and time point are not known. The CDR3 DNA follows: TGTGCCAGCAGCGGGACTAGCGGAATGGGAGGCACAGATACGCAGTATTTT. Residues: CASSGTSGMGGTDTQYF.